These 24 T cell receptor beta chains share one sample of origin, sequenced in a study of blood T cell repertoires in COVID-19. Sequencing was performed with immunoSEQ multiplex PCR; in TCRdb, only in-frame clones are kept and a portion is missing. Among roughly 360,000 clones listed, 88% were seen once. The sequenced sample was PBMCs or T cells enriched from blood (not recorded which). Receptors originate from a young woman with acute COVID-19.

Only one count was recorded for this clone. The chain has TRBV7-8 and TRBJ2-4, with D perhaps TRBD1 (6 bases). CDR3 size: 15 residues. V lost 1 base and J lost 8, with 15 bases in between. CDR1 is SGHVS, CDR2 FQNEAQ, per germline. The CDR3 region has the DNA TGTGCCAGCAGCTTAGATCGGATCAGGGGCCACATTCAGTACTTC. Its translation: CASSLDRIRGHIQYF.

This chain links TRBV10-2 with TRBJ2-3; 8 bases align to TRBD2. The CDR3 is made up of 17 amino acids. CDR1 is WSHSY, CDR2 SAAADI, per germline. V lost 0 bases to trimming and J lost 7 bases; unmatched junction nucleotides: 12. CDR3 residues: CASSESGRGAPRNTQYF. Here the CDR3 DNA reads TGCGCCAGCAGTGAGTCCGGGCGGGGGGCCCCCAGGAATACGCAGTATTTT.

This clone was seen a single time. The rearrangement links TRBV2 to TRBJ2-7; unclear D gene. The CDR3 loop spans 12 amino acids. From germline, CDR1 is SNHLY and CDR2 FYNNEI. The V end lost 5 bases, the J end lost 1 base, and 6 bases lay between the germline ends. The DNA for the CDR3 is TGTGCCAGCAGTCACAGTTCCTACGAGCAGTACTTC. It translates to CASSHSSYEQYF.

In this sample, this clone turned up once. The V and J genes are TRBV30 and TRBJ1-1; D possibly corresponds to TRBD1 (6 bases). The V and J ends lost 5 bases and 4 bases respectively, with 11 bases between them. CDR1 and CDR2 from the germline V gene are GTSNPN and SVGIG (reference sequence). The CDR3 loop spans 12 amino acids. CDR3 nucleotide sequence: TGTGCCTGGGGCAGGGGCGGCACTGAAGCTTTCTTT. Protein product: CAWGRGGTEAFF.

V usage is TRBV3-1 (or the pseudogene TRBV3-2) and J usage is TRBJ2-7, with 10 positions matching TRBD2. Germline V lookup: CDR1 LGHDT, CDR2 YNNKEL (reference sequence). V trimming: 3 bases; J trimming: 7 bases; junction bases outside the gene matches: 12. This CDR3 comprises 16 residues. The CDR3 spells CASSHWIAGGEEEQYF. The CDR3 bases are TGTGCCAGCAGCCATTGGATAGCGGGGGGAGAGGAAGAGCAGTACTTC.

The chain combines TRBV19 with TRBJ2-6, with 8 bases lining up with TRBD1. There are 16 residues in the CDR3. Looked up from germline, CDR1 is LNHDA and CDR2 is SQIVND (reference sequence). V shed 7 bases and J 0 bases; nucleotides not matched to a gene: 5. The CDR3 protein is CASTPGGVSGANVLTF. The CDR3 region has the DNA TGTGCCAGTACACCAGGGGGCGTCTCTGGGGCCAACGTCCTGACTTTC. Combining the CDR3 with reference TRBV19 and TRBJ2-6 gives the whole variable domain DGGITQSPKYLFRKEGQNVTLSCEQNLNHDAMYWYRQDPGQGLRLIYYSQIVNDFQKGDIAEGYSVSREKKESFPLTVTSAQKNPTAFYLCASTPGGVSGANVLTFGAGSRLTVL.

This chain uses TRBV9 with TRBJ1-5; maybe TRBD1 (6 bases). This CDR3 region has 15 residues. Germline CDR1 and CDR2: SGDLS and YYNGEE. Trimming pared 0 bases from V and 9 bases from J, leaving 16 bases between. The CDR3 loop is CASSVGPGDGRPQHF. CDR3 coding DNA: TGTGCCAGCAGCGTAGGCCCAGGGGATGGGCGGCCCCAGCATTTT.

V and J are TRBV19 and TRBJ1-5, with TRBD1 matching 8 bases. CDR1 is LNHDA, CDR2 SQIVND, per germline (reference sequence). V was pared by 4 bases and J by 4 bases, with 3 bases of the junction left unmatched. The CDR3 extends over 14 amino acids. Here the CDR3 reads CASSTNRGNQPQHF. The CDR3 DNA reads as TGTGCCAGTAGTACCAACAGGGGGAATCAGCCCCAGCATTTT.

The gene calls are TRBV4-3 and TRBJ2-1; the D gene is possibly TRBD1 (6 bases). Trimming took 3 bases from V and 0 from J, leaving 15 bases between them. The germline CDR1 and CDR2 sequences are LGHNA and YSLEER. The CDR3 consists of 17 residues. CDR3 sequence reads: CASSQVPGHSSYNEQFF. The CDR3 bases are TGCGCCAGCAGCCAGGTCCCGGGACACTCCTCCTACAATGAGCAGTTCTTC.

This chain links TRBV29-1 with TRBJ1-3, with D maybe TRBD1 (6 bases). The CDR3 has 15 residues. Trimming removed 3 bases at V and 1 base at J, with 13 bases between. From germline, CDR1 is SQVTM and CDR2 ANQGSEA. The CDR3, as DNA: TGCAGCGTTGATCTAGGGGGGGCGTCTGGAAACACCATATATTTT. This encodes CSVDLGGASGNTIYF. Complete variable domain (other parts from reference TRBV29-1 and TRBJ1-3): SAVISQKPSRDICQRGTSLTIQCQVDSQVTMMFWYRQQPGQSLTLIATANQGSEATYESGFVIDKFPISRPNLTFSTLTVSNMSPEDSSIYLCSVDLGGASGNTIYFGEGSWLTVV.

Written as DNA, the CDR3 is TGTGCCAGCAGCTTGGTGATAGGGGATATGTACACCTTC. This sequence encodes CASSLVIGDMYTF. This rearrangement joins TRBV5-5 to TRBJ1-2; tentatively, D is TRBD1 (5 bases). CDR1 SGHKS and CDR2 YYEKEE come from the germline V gene (reference sequence). With 0 bases removed from V and 11 bases from J, the gap between germline ends came to 14 bases. CDR3 length: 13 amino acids.

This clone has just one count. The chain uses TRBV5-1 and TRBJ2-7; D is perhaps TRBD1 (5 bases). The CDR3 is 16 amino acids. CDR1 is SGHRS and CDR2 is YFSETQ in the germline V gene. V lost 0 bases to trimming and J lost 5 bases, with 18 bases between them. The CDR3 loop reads CASSLGRDRPLNEQYF. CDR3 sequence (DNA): TGCGCCAGCAGCTTGGGGCGAGACAGACCTCTAAACGAGCAGTACTTC.

Here the CDR3 DNA reads TGCAGCGGGGTAGAGGGCGGGGGATACAATGAGCAGTTCTTC. The encoded protein is CSGVEGGGYNEQFF. This chain links TRBV29-1 with TRBJ2-1; 7 bases match TRBD2. The CDR3 consists of 14 residues. The ends lost 7 bases at V and 4 bases at J; junction bases unmatched: 10. Germline V gene data show CDR1 as SQVTM and CDR2 as ANQGSEA.

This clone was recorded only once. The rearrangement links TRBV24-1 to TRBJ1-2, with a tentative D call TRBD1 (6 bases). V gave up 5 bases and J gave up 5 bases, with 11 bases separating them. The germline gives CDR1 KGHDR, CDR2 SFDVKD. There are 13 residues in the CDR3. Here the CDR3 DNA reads TGTGCCACCAGTGGGACAGAAGGGTATGGCTACACCTTC. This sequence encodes CATSGTEGYGYTF.

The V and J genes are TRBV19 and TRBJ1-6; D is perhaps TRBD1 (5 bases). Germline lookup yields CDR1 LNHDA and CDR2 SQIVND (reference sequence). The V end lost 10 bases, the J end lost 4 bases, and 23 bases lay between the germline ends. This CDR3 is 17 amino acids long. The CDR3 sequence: CATSIALTAGYNSPLHF. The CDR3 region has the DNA TGTGCCACTTCGATCGCGTTGACAGCCGGATATAATTCACCCCTCCACTTT.

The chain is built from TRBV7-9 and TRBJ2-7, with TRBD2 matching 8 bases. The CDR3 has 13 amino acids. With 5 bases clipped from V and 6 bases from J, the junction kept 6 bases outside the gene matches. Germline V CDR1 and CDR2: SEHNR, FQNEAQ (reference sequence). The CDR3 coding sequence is TGTGCCAGCAGCCCAAGCGCGGGGGGCGAGCAGTACTTC. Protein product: CASSPSAGGEQYF.

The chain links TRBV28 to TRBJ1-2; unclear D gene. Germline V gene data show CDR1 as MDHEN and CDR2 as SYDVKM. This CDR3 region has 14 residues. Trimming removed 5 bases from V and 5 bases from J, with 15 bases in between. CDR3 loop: CASSPDGVRYGYTF. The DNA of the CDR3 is TGTGCCAGCAGTCCCGATGGAGTGAGGTATGGCTACACCTTC.

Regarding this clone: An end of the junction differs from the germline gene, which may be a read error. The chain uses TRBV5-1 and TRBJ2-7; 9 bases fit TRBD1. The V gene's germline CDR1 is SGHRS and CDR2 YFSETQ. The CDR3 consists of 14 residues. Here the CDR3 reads CASSWTGASYEQYF. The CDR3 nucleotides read TGCGCCAGCAGCTGGACAGGGGCGTCCTACGAACAGTACTTC.

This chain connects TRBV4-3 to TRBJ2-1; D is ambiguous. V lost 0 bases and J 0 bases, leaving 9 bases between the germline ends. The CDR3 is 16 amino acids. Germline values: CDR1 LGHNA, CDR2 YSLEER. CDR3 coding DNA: TGCGCCAGCAGCCAAGATCTGAGAAGCTCCTACAATGAGCAGTTCTTC. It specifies CASSQDLRSSYNEQFF.

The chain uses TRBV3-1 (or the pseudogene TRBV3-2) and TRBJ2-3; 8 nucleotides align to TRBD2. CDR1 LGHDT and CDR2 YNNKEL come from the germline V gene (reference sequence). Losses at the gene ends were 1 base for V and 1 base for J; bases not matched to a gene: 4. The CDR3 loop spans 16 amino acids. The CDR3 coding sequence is TGTGCCAGCAGCCAAGGGGCGGGGGGCCGCACAGATACGCAGTATTTT. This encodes CASSQGAGGRTDTQYF.

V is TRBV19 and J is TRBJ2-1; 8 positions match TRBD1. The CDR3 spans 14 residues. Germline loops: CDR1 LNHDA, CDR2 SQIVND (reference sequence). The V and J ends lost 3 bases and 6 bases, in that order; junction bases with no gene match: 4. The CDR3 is CASSISGQGNEQFF. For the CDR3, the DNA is TGTGCCAGTAGTATTTCTGGACAGGGCAATGAGCAGTTCTTC.

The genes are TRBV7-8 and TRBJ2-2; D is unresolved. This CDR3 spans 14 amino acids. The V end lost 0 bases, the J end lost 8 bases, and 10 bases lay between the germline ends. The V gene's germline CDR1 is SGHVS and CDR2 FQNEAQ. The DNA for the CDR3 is TGTGCCAGCAGCTTAGCCCCCCGGGTGGGGGAGCTGTTTTTT. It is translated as CASSLAPRVGELFF.

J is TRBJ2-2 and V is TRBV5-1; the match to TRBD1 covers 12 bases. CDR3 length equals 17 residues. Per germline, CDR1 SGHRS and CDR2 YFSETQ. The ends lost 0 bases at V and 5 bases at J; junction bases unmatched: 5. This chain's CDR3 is CASSLGMGQGATGELFF. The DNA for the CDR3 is TGCGCCAGCAGCTTGGGTATGGGACAGGGGGCGACCGGGGAGCTGTTTTTT.

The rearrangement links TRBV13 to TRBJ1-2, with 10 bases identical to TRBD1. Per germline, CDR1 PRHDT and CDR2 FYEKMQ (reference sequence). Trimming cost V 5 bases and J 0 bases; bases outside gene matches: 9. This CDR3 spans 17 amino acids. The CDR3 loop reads CASSPRDRGLPNYGYTF. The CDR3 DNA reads TGTGCCAGCAGCCCCCGGGACAGGGGCCTCCCTAACTATGGCTACACCTTC. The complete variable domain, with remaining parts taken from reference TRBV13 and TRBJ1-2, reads AAGVIQSPRHLIKEKRETATLKCYPIPRHDTVYWYQQGPGQDPQFLISFYEKMQSDKGSIPDRFSAQQFSDYHSELNMSSLELGDSALYFCASSPRDRGLPNYGYTFGSGTRLTVV.